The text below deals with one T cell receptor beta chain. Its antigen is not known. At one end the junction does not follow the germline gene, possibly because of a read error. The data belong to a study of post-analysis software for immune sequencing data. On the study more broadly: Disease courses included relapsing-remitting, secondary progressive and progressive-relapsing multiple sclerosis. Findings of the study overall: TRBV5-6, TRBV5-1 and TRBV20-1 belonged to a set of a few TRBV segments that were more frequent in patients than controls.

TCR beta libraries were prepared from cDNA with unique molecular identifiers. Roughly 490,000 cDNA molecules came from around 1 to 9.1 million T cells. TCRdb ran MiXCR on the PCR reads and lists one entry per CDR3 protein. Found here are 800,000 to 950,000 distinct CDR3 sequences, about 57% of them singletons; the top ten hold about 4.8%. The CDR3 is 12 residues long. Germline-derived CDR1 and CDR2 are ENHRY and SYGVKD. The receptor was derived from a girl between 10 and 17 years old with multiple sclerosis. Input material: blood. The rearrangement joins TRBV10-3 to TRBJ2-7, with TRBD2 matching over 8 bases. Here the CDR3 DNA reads TGTACCATTAGCGGGACTGGCTACGAGCAGTACTTC. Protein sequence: CTISGTGYEQYF.